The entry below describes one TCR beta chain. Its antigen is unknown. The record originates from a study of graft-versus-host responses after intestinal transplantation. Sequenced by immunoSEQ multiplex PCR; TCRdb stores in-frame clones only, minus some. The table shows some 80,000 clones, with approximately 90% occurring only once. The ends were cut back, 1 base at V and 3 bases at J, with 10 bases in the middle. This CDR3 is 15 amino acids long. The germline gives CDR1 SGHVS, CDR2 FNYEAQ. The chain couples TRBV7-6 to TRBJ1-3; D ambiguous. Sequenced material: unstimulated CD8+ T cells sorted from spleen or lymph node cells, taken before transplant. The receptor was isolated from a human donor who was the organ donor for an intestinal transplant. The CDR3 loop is CASSLGSSDGNTIYF. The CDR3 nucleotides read TGTGCCAGCAGCTTAGGAAGCTCCGATGGAAACACCATATATTTT. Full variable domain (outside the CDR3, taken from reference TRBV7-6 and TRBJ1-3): GAGVSQSPRYKVTKRGQDVALRCDPISGHVSLYWYRQALGQGPEFLTYFNYEAQQDKSGLPNDRFSAERPEGSISTLTIQRTEQRDSAMYRCASSLGSSDGNTIYFGEGSWLTVV.